Below are 17 T cell receptor beta chains sequenced from a single sample in a study of control samples from healthy donors and cancer patients. Repertoires were generated with immunoSEQ multiplex PCR, while TCRdb's copy carries only in-frame clones and drops some. The sample consists of under 450,000 clones, about nine tenths of them appearing once. The sequenced sample was PBMCs. The receptors derive from a man aged 40-55 years with head and neck cancer.

The V gene is TRBV5-4, the J gene TRBJ1-1; D gene ambiguous. This CDR3 region has 13 residues. Looked up from germline, CDR1 is SGHNT and CDR2 is YYREEE (reference sequence). With 7 bases removed from V and 1 base from J, the gap between germline ends came to 11 bases. CDR3 in DNA: TGTGCCAGCGCGGGAGAAGCGAACACTGAAGCTTTCTTT. Amino acid sequence: CASAGEANTEAFF.

J is TRBJ1-1 and V is TRBV5-5; maybe TRBD1 (5 bases). The CDR3 runs 15 residues. Germline CDR1 reads SGHKS; CDR2 reads YYEKEE (reference sequence). V was trimmed by 3 bases and J by 1 base, leaving 13 bases between them. The CDR3 is CASSSTGLTNTEAFF. Here the CDR3 DNA reads TGTGCCAGCAGCTCCACGGGACTGACGAACACTGAAGCTTTCTTT.

This clone was found a few times. The CDR3 DNA follows: TGTGCCAGCAGTGATCGAGGGGTATATGAAAAACTGTTTTTT. Protein sequence: CASSDRGVYEKLFF. The chain has TRBV25-1 and TRBJ1-4; TRBD1 is a possible D gene (5 bases). This CDR3 contains 14 residues. Looked up from germline, CDR1 is MGHDK and CDR2 is SYGVNS. The V and J ends lost 3 bases and 6 bases respectively, with 11 bases between them.

This chain uses TRBV15 with TRBJ1-3; D is ambiguous. The germline gives CDR1 LNHNV, CDR2 YYDKDF (reference sequence). The CDR3 covers 16 residues. V was cut by 0 bases and J by 8 bases, with 17 bases left in between. The CDR3 region is CATSRDVFGRADTIYF. CDR3 nucleotide sequence: TGTGCCACCAGCAGAGATGTCTTCGGCCGGGCGGACACCATATATTTT.

The count of this clone is one. The chain has TRBV2 and TRBJ2-7; 14 bases are a match to TRBD2. The CDR3 sequence is 14 residues long. Germline V gene lookup returns CDR1 SNHLY and CDR2 FYNNEI. The trim removed 6 bases at V and 5 bases at J, leaving 3 bases unmatched. The CDR3 DNA reads TGTGCCAGCAGCCGACTAGCGGGAGGGAACGAGCAGTACTTC. Translating gives CASSRLAGGNEQYF.

This rearrangement joins TRBV12-3 or TRBV12-4 to TRBJ2-1, with D unclear. The germline V and J ends were trimmed by 8 bases and 3 bases, with 5 bases remaining between them. The CDR3 consists of 11 residues. The CDR3 spells CASCDYNEQFF. The CDR3 nucleotides read TGTGCCAGCTGTGACTACAATGAGCAGTTCTTC.

V is TRBV5-4 and J is TRBJ2-7; tentatively, D is TRBD1 (6 bases). Germline CDR1 is SGHNT and CDR2 is YYREEE (reference sequence). Trimming took off 3 bases at V and 2 bases at J, with 18 bases between the two ends. The CDR3 consists of 16 residues. Here the CDR3 reads CASSSETGVSTYEQYF. As DNA, the CDR3 is TGTGCCAGCAGCTCTGAGACAGGCGTCTCAACCTACGAGCAGTACTTC.

The V gene is TRBV6-5, the J gene TRBJ1-2; no reliable D call. The CDR3 length is 13 residues. Per the germline V gene, CDR1 is MNHEY and CDR2 is SVGAGI. Trimming removed 5 bases at V and 4 bases at J, with 11 bases between. As DNA, the CDR3 is TGTGCCAGCAGTACGGATTTAGGCTATGGCTACACCTTC. It codes for CASSTDLGYGYTF.

This rearrangement joins TRBV7-2 to TRBJ1-1; D is unclear. The germline gives CDR1 SGHTA, CDR2 FQGNSA. The length of the CDR3 is 14 residues. V was cut by 1 base and J by 0 bases, with 6 bases left in between. This chain's CDR3 is CASSLGVVNTEAFF. The CDR3 nucleotides read TGTGCCAGCAGCTTAGGAGTTGTGAACACTGAAGCTTTCTTT.

The chain has TRBV2 and TRBJ2-2; D gene unclear. The CDR3 length is 10 residues. V was cut by 3 bases and J by 7 bases, with 0 bases left in between. Germline V gene sequence: CDR1 SNHLY, CDR2 FYNNEI. Here the CDR3 DNA reads TGTGCCAGCAGTGACGGGGAGCTGTTTTTT. It yields the protein CASSDGELFF.

This chain's CDR3 is CASSSELGGLLEYYGYTF. The CDR3 bases are TGTGCCAGCAGTTCAGAACTGGGGGGCCTCCTAGAGTACTATGGCTACACCTTC. V usage is TRBV21-1 and J usage is TRBJ1-2. TRBV21-1 is reported as a pseudogene. This CDR3 is built from 18 residues.

This chain joins TRBV5-6 and TRBJ2-2; 14 nucleotides match TRBD2. Germline trimming cut 4 bases from V and 0 bases from J; bases unmatched to any gene: 5. From germline, CDR1 is SGHDT and CDR2 YYEEEE. There are 18 residues in the CDR3. CDR3 bases: TGTGCCAGCAGCCTAAGGACTAGCGGGGGGACGAACACCGGGGAGCTGTTTTTT. Protein: CASSLRTSGGTNTGELFF.

The V gene is TRBV30, the J gene TRBJ2-1; no reliable D call. Germline CDR1 is GTSNPN and CDR2 is SVGIG (reference sequence). The CDR3 runs 13 residues. Trimming took 2 bases from V and 7 from J, leaving 12 bases between them. DNA for the CDR3: TGTGCCTGGAGTCGCGATTTGGGGAATGAGCAGTTCTTC. Amino acid sequence: CAWSRDLGNEQFF.

This clone was counted a single time. The V and J genes are TRBV10-3 and TRBJ2-1, with TRBD2 identical over 7 bases. The CDR3 is made up of 14 amino acids. Germline CDR1 is ENHRY and CDR2 is SYGVKD. V lost 3 bases to trimming and J lost 7 bases; unmatched junction nucleotides: 6. Written as DNA, the CDR3 is TGTGCCATCAGTGAACCCGGGACTAATAATGAGCAGTTCTTC. This translates into CAISEPGTNNEQFF.

This CDR3 is CASRTGGNQPQHF. DNA for the CDR3: TGTGCCAGCAGGACTGGGGGCAATCAGCCCCAGCATTTT. The rearrangement links TRBV27 to TRBJ1-5; the D is unclear. Germline V CDR1 and CDR2: MNHEY, SMNVEV (reference sequence). V was pared by 6 bases and J by 2 bases, with 8 bases between. The CDR3 has 13 amino acids.

The genes are TRBV5-6 and TRBJ2-4; D possibly matches TRBD1 or TRBD2 (5 bases each). V lost 3 bases, J lost 2 bases, and 18 bases lay in between. The CDR3 consists of 17 residues. CDR1 SGHDT and CDR2 YYEEEE come from the germline V gene. CDR3 nucleotide sequence: TGTGCCAGCAGCTCTTCAGGGAAATGGGAGCCCAAAAACATTCAGTACTTC. It encodes CASSSSGKWEPKNIQYF.

The rearrangement joins TRBV28 to TRBJ1-3; D might be TRBD1 (6 bases). The CDR3 totals 15 residues. V lost 5 bases and J lost 2, with 13 bases in between. Germline V gene data show CDR1 as MDHEN and CDR2 as SYDVKM. The CDR3 region is CASSPNRVTGNTIYF. Here the CDR3 DNA reads TGTGCCAGCAGTCCCAACAGGGTCACTGGAAACACCATATATTTT.